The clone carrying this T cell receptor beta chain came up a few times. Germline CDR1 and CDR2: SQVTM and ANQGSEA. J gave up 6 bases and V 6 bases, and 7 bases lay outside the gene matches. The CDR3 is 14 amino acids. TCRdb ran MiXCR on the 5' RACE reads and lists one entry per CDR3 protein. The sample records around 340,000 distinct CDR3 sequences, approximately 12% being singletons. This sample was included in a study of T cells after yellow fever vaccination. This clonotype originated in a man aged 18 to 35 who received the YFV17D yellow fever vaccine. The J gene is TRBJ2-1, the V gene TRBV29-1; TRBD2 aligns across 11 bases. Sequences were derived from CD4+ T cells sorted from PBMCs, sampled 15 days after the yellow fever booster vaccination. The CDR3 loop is CSVKTSGVVNEQFF. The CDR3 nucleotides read TGCAGCGTGAAGACTAGCGGGGTCGTCAATGAGCAGTTCTTC.